These T cell receptor beta chains were read from a single sample in a study of blood T cells in healthy people across ages. TCRdb re-called the 5' RACE reads with MiXCR, one entry per CDR3 protein. The sample shows about 1,500,000 distinct CDR3 sequences, roughly 27% of them seen only once. Specimen: blood. The receptors derive from a woman in her twenties or thirties in good health. Each CDR3 is given with its conserved first and last residue.

TRBJ1-6	TRBV10-3	CAISESSGGPLHF
TRBJ2-7	TRBV28	CASWGQGVGEQYF
TRBJ2-7	TRBV4-3	CASSQDDRGRGYEQYF
TRBJ2-7	TRBV15	CATSGSTSGRFPYEQYF
TRBJ2-1	TRBV20-1	CSAHSPQGSYNEQFF
TRBJ1-6	TRBV20-1	CSARDTGLNSPLHF
-	TRBV12-3/TRBV12-4	CASSSDGTSGSDAYEQYF
TRBJ1-2	TRBV28	CASREVNYGYTF
TRBJ2-5	TRBV11-2	CASSPGQERTQYF
TRBJ2-7	TRBV5-6	CASSRVGQGISYEQYF
TRBJ1-4	TRBV6-5	CASSYLRTGDEKLFF
TRBJ2-7	TRBV2	CASSGTVNYEQYF
TRBJ2-2	TRBV4-2	CASSQELAGNRAGELFF
TRBJ2-7	TRBV7-2	CASRFDRGLYNEQYF
TRBJ2-1	TRBV24-1	CATGSASGGNEQFF
TRBJ2-6	TRBV10-3	CAISESDRGTNVLTF
TRBJ2-1	TRBV4-3	CASSQEWGGSSYNEQFF
TRBJ2-6	TRBV2	CASSERTTGANVLTF
TRBJ2-7	TRBV3-1	CASSQVGSRTEGYEQYF
TRBJ2-1	TRBV7-3	CASSQPGGSGGKNEQFF